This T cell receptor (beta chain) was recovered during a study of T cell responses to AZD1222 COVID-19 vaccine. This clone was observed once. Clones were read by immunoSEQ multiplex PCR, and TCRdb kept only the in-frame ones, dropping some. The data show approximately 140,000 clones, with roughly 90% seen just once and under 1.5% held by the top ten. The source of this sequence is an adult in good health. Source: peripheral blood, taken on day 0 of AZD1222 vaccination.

Here the CDR3 reads CASSFFPGEYGYTF. CDR3 DNA sequence: TGTGCCAGCAGTTTCTTCCCCGGGGAGTATGGCTACACCTTC. The chain carries TRBV27 and TRBJ1-2; D ambiguous. Germline CDR1 is MNHEY and CDR2 is SMNVEV (reference sequence). Trimming removed 3 bases at V and 5 bases at J, with 13 bases between. This CDR3 spans 14 amino acids.